A single sample gave rise to the 8 T cell receptor beta chains below, sequenced in a study of T cell repertoires in cytomegalovirus infection. Their antigen targets remain unknown. TCRdb used MiXCR to reprocess the reads, holding one entry per CDR3 protein. There are about half a million distinct CDR3 sequences in the sample; 30% to 40% occur only once, and 17% lies in the top ten. The specimen comprised cultured PBMCs, sampled from culture after CMV antigen stimulation. The receptors shown here come from a human donor in good health (CMV status not recorded). Some clones in this sample may be carry-over from other donors' samples.

CDR3 in amino acids: CASSYDSRYRNQPQHF. The CDR3, as DNA: TGTGCCAGCAGTTATGACAGTAGGTATCGCAATCAGCCCCAGCATTTT. This chain connects TRBV12-3 or TRBV12-4 to TRBJ1-5; weak D call: TRBD1 (5 bases). The CDR3 has 16 amino acids. Trimming pared 4 bases from V and 2 bases from J, leaving 15 bases between.

CDR3 nucleotides: TGCGCCAGCAGCCAAGACCTCCGCGGGAGCCCCTACAATGAGCAGTTCTTC. This gives the protein CASSQDLRGSPYNEQFF. The chain carries TRBV4-3 and TRBJ2-1; TRBD2 matches 7 bases. The germline V gene encodes CDR1 LGHNA and CDR2 YSLEER. The CDR3 totals 17 residues. The J segment lost 2 bases and the V segment lost 0 bases, leaving 7 bases of the junction unmatched.

This clonotype was picked up a small number of times. This chain uses TRBV7-2 with TRBJ1-2; 9 positions match TRBD1. The CDR3 is 14 amino acids. Trimming took 5 bases from V and 7 from J; bases not matched to a gene: 8. The V gene's germline CDR1 is SGHTA and CDR2 FQGNSA. CDR3 in amino acids: CASSTNTGGSGYTF. CDR3 nucleotides: TGTGCCAGCAGCACTAATACAGGGGGCAGTGGCTACACCTTC.

This rearrangement joins TRBV7-2 to TRBJ1-4; 9 bases are a match to TRBD1. The CDR3 sequence is 16 residues long. The ends lost 5 bases at V and 8 bases at J; junction bases unmatched: 12. Looked up from germline, CDR1 is SGHTA and CDR2 is FQGNSA. The chain's CDR3 is CASSQVVGTGREKLFF. DNA for the CDR3: TGTGCCAGCAGCCAGGTGGTCGGGACAGGGAGGGAAAAACTGTTTTTT.

This clonotype has just a few counts. The chain uses TRBV6-1 and TRBJ2-1, with 7 bases aligning to TRBD2. The CDR3 extends over 14 amino acids. Trimming removed 7 bases from V and 6 bases from J; junction bases left unmatched: 9. The germline V gene encodes CDR1 MNHNS and CDR2 SASEGT. The CDR3 here is CASTRDYRTNEQFF. For the CDR3, the DNA is TGTGCCAGCACCCGGGACTACCGGACCAATGAGCAGTTCTTC.

This clonotype was seen more than once but under ten times. The gene calls are TRBV29-1 and TRBJ1-3; D may be TRBD1 (5 bases). The V gene lost 6 bases and the J gene lost 4 bases, with 13 bases spanning the gap. The CDR3 has 13 residues. The V gene's germline CDR1 is SQVTM and CDR2 ANQGSEA. The CDR3 sequence: CSVKGVFGNTIYF. The CDR3 DNA is TGCAGCGTAAAAGGGGTATTCGGAAACACCATATATTTT.

This clonotype was recorded a few times. The chain is built from TRBV11-2 and TRBJ2-1, with D possibly TRBD2 on 6 matching bases. Germline values: CDR1 SGHAT, CDR2 FQNNGV. V was clipped by 10 bases and J by 4 bases, with 17 bases between them. The CDR3 is 14 amino acids. The CDR3 sequence is CATNNPGRYNEQFF. The CDR3 DNA reads TGTGCCACCAATAACCCAGGGAGGTACAATGAGCAGTTCTTC.

This clonotype has a handful of counts. The chain recombines TRBV11-1 with TRBJ1-2; D ambiguous. CDR3 size: 15 residues. V dropped 0 bases and J dropped 2 bases, with 10 bases sitting between them. Germline assignment: CDR1 SGHAT and CDR2 FQDESV (reference sequence). CDR3 sequence: CASSLAVGFNYGYTF. The CDR3 coding sequence is TGTGCCAGCAGCTTAGCTGTAGGATTCAACTATGGCTACACCTTC.